The rows below give T cell receptor beta chains drawn from one sample of a study of T cells in Graves' hyperthyroidism and ophthalmopathy. TCRdb reprocessed the multiplex PCR reads via MiXCR and lists one record per CDR3 protein. The table shows hundreds of thousands of distinct CDR3 sequences, with over 40% occurring only once. The sample consisted of peripheral blood or thyroid tissue (not recorded which). These receptors were obtained from an adult man with Graves' disease, either hyperthyroidism or ophthalmopathy (not recorded which). Both conserved end residues are part of each CDR3.

>TRBV15|TRBJ1-3
CATSTTGSGNTIYF
>TRBV7-9|TRBJ1-6
CASSLLLTGERKSPLHF
>TRBV2|TRBJ1-3
CASSDGGNTIYF
>TRBV7-8|TRBJ1-5
CASSLTGANSNQPQHF
>TRBV5-6|TRBJ2-7
CASSFLGTYEQYF
>TRBV7-9|TRBJ1-2
CASSPGRSYGYTF
>TRBV7-2|TRBJ1-4
CASSLGIYEKLFF
>TRBV24-1|TRBJ2-7
CATSDSVSSYEQYF
>TRBV10-3|TRBJ1-6
CASSDRQNSPLHF
>TRBV10-3|TRBJ1-2
CASKPGGDYGYTF
>TRBV7-9|TRBJ1-1
CASSLSLDFPNTEAFF
>TRBV24-1|TRBJ2-2
CATSGQAATGELFF
>TRBV20-1|TRBJ2-5
CSARNPSEEFRETQYF
>TRBV24-1|TRBJ1-5
CAWRGAGPGQHSNQPQHF
>TRBV10-3|TRBJ1-2
CTINYGYTF
>TRBV10-3|TRBJ1-5
CAIRPGQQPQHF
>TRBV20-1|TRBJ1-2
CSASDNNYGYTF
>TRBV29-1|TRBJ1-2
CSQGQGDGYTF
>TRBV11-2|TRBJ1-4
CASSLVGQGSVEKLFF
>TRBV7-2|TRBJ1-5
CASSLYGQGGQPQHF
>TRBV7-8|TRBJ1-1
CASSRASQGTEAFF
>TRBV2|TRBJ2-2
CASSEFGGQANTGELFF
>TRBV29-1|TRBJ1-3
CSSEQGSGNTIYF
>TRBV25-1|TRBJ2-2
CASRGGEGGELFF
>TRBV7-2|TRBJ1-6
CASSSTRDNSPLHF
>TRBV9|TRBJ1-2
CATSRGTGPGYTF